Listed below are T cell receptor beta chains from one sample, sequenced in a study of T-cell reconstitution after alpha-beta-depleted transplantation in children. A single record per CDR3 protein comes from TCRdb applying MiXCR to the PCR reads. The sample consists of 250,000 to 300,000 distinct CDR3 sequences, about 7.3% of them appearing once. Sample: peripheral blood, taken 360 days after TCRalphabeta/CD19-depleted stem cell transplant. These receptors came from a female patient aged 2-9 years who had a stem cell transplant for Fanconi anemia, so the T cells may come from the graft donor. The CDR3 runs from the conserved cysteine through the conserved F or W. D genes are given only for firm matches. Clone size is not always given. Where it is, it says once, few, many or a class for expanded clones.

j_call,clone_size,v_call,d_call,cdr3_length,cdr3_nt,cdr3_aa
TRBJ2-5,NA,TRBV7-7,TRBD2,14,TGTGCTAGCAGCTCCCTGACTAGCGCGGAGACCCAGTACTTC,CASSSLTSAETQYF
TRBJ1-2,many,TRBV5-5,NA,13,TGTGCCAGCACGGCCTGGGCTAACTATGGCTACACCTTC,CASTAWANYGYTF
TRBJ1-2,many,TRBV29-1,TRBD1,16,TGCAGCGTTGTTCTGACAGGGTCCTTTCCTAACTATGGCTACACCTTC,CSVVLTGSFPNYGYTF
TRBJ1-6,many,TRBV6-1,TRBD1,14,TGTGCCACGGCGCAGGGGGGATATAATTCACCCCTCCACTTT,CATAQGGYNSPLHF
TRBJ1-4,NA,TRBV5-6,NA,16,TGTGCCAGCAGCTTGGGTCCGGGTCCAACTAATGAAAAACTGTTTTTT,CASSLGPGPTNEKLFF
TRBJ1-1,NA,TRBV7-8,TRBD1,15,TGTGCCAGCAGCTCCCCGACAGGGGCAAACACTGAAGCTTTCTTT,CASSSPTGANTEAFF
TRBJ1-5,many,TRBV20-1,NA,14,TGCAGTGCTAGAGACGGCAGGGCTAGTCAGCCCCAGCATTTT,CSARDGRASQPQHF
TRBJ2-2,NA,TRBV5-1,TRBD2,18,TGCGCCAGCAGCTTGGCCGGTAGCGGGGGCCGGAACACCGGGGAGCTGTTTTTT,CASSLAGSGGRNTGELFF
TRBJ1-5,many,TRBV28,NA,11,TGTGCCAGCAGTTTACATCAGCCCCAGCATTTT,CASSLHQPQHF
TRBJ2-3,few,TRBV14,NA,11,TGTGCCAGCAGCCGGCGGGGGCGGCAGTATTTT,CASSRRGRQYF
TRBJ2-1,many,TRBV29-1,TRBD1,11,TGCAGCGTGACAGGGTACAATGAGCAGTTCTTC,CSVTGYNEQFF
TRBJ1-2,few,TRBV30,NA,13,TGTGCCTGGAGTGTACTGGCAGGGCATGGCTACACCTTC,CAWSVLAGHGYTF
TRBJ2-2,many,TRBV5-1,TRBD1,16,TGCGCCAGCAGCCGGGACAGGGTTGCGAACACCGGGGAGCTGTTTTTT,CASSRDRVANTGELFF
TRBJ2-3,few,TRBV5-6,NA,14,TGTGCCAGCAGCTTGGCCCACAGGCCAGATACGCAGTATTTT,CASSLAHRPDTQYF
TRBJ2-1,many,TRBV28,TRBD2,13,TGTGCCAGCAGAACTAGCGGGGGTCTAGAGCAGTTCTTC,CASRTSGGLEQFF
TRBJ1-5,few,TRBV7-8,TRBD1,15,TGTGCCAGCAGCTCTCGGACAGGGAGCAATCAGCCCCAGCATTTT,CASSSRTGSNQPQHF
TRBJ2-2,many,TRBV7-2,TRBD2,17,TGTGCCAGCAGCGCACCTAAACTAGCGGGAGGCACCGGGGAGCTGTTTTTT,CASSAPKLAGGTGELFF
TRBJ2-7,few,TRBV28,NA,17,TGTGCCAGCAGTTTCGGGACCAATTCCTTCGATCCCTACGAGCAGTACTTC,CASSFGTNSFDPYEQYF
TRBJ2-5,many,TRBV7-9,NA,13,TGTGCCAGCAGCTTAGCGGTAGCGGTAGGCCAGTACTTC,CASSLAVAVGQYF
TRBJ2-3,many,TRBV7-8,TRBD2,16,TGTGCCAGCAGACGGGTAGCGGGAGCGAGCACAGATACGCAGTATTTT,CASRRVAGASTDTQYF
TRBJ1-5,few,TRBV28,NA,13,TGTGCCAGCAGAGGGGTCGGCAATCAGCCCCAGCATTTT,CASRGVGNQPQHF
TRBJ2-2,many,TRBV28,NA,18,TGTGCCAGCAGTTTCGGAGGGTGGGGGGTCGCGAACACCGGGGAGCTGTTTTTT,CASSFGGWGVANTGELFF
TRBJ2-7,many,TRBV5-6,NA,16,TGTGCCAGCAGCTTTTTATCACGCAGGGTAACCTACGAGCAGTACTTC,CASSFLSRRVTYEQYF
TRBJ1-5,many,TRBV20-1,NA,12,TGCAGTGTACGGGCCGCCGATCAGCCCCAGCATTTT,CSVRAADQPQHF
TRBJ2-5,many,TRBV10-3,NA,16,TGTGCCATCAGTGATTTTGAGCGGAAGTTCCAAGAGACCCAGTACTTC,CAISDFERKFQETQYF
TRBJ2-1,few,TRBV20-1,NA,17,TGCAGTGCTCCCCGGTGGGGTAGCACCCTACTGGGCGATGAGCAGTTCTTC,CSAPRWGSTLLGDEQFF
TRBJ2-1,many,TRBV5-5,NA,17,TGTGCCAGCAGCTTGGCGAGTCGCCGCTACTCCTACAATGAGCAGTTCTTC,CASSLASRRYSYNEQFF
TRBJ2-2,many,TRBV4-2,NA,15,TGTGCCAGCAGCCAAGGGTCCCTACCCGCCGGGGAGCTGTTTTTT,CASSQGSLPAGELFF
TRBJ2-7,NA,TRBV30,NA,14,TGTGCCTGGAGTGTTTATAGAACGGGCTACGAGCAGTACTTC,CAWSVYRTGYEQYF
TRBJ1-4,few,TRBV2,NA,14,TGTGCCAGCAGTGAGGCCGCAACTAATGAAAAACTGTTTTTT,CASSEAATNEKLFF
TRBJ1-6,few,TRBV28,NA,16,TGTGCCAGCAGCCGTTACCGCGGACGGAATAATTCACCCCTCCACTTT,CASSRYRGRNNSPLHF
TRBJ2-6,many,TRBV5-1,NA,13,TGCGCCAGCAGCACCTCTGGGGCCAACGTCCTGACTTTC,CASSTSGANVLTF
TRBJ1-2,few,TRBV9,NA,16,TGTGCCAGCAGCGTAGGAGGGTTCGGGGGCCCTTATGGCTACACCTTC,CASSVGGFGGPYGYTF
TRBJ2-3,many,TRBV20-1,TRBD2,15,TGCAGTGCCCACCCCGCTAGCGGGGGCCCAGATACGCAGTATTTT,CSAHPASGGPDTQYF
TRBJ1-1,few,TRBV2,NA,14,TGTGCCAGCAGCACAGGGAGGGGGGACACTGAAGCTTTCTTT,CASSTGRGDTEAFF
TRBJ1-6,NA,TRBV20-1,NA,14,TGCAGTGCTAGAGCCGGGACGGCTAATTCACCCCTCCACTTT,CSARAGTANSPLHF
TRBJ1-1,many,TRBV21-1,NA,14,TGTGCCAGCAGCAAAGTACGCGATTACACTGAAGCTTTCTTT,CASSKVRDYTEAFF
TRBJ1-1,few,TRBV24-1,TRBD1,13,TGTGCCACCAGTGACTCGGACAGGGTTGAAGCTTTCTTT,CATSDSDRVEAFF
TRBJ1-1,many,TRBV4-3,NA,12,TGCGCCAGCAGCCAAGATATAGGGGAAGCTTTCTTT,CASSQDIGEAFF
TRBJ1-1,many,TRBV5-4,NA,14,TGTGCCAGCAGCGATCGAGCGAGGAACACTGAAGCTTTCTTT,CASSDRARNTEAFF
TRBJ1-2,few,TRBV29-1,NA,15,TGCAGCGTTGTTTCGGATAGGGGCGTCCACTATGGCTACACCTTC,CSVVSDRGVHYGYTF
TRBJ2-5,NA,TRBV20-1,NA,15,TGCAGTGCCAGAACGCCGGAGGGGTTCCAAGAGACCCAGTACTTC,CSARTPEGFQETQYF
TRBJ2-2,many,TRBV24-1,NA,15,TGTGCCACCAGTGATTTTGCTAGAGACACCGGGGAGCTGTTTTTT,CATSDFARDTGELFF
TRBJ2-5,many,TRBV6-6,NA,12,TGTGCCAGCAGTTACGATAGTGAGACCCAGTACTTC,CASSYDSETQYF
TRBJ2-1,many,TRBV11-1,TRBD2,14,TGTGCCAGCAGCCTGACTAGCGGGGACAATGAGCAGTTCTTC,CASSLTSGDNEQFF
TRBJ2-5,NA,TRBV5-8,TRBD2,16,TGTGCCAGCAGCCTTCAGCGGGGGCTTGACCAAGAGACCCAGTACTTC,CASSLQRGLDQETQYF
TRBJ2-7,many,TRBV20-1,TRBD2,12,TGCAGTGGGGAGGCGGGGGGCTACGAGCAGTACTTC,CSGEAGGYEQYF
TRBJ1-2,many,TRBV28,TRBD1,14,TGTGCCAGCAGTTTTTGGGACAGGGACTATGGCTACACCTTC,CASSFWDRDYGYTF
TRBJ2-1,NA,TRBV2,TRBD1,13,TGTGCCAGCATGCGGGACAGGGACAATGAGCAGTTCTTC,CASMRDRDNEQFF
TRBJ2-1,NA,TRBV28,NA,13,TGTGCCAGCAGTCCCCCTGCTAGAAATGAGCAGTTCTTC,CASSPPARNEQFF
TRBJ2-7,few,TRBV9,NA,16,TGTGCCAGCAGCCCCTTTGGGGGGGGGCCCCTCTACGAGCAGTACTTC,CASSPFGGGPLYEQYF
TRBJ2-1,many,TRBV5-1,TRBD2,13,TGCGCCAGCACCCCAGCGGGGGACAATGAGCAGTTCTTC,CASTPAGDNEQFF
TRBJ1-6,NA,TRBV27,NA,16,TGTGCCAGCAGTTTATCCTGGGGACGGGCAAATTCACCCCTCCACTTT,CASSLSWGRANSPLHF
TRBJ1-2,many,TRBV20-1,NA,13,TGCAGTGCTAGAGATCCGGTTTGGGGTGGCTACACCTTC,CSARDPVWGGYTF
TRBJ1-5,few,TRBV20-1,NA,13,TGCAGTGCTAGGAAGGACAGAAATCAGCCCCAGCATTTT,CSARKDRNQPQHF
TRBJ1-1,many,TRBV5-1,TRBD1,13,TGCGCCAGCAGCTTCGGGACAGTGAATGAAGCTTTCTTT,CASSFGTVNEAFF
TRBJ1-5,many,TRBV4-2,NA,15,TGTGCCAGCAGCCACGTGGACGGAACCAATCAGCCCCAGCATTTT,CASSHVDGTNQPQHF